This T cell receptor beta chain came from a study of regulatory T cells in long-lasting Graves disease. Whole-study results and caveats: Persistent disease preferred TRBV28, TRBJ1-2 and TRBJ2-5; new disease, TRBV20-1 and TRBJ2-1. Persistent cases of Graves' showed reduced TCR diversity relative to newly diagnosed patients.

Time point meaning: persistent/refractory GD, antithyroid drugs over 5 years with positive TRAb. Extracted RNA from PBMCs served as the source of the TCR library. Patients came from an endocrinology department in Xi'an, China. Roughly 9.6-milliliter peripheral blood samples went into EDTA tubes. CDR3 length: 12 amino acids. Germline V gene sequence: CDR1 SQVTM, CDR2 ANQGSEA. Trimming took 3 bases from V and 3 from J, leaving 8 bases between them. Concerning this clonotype itself: Its antigen is still unknown.

Construction of the TCR beta libraries employed iRepertoire HTBI primers in conjunction with Arm-PCR of CDR3 regions. From the multiplex PCR reads, TCRdb called clonotypes with MiXCR, one entry per CDR3 protein. The sample includes 600,000 to 800,000 distinct CDR3 sequences, about 30% of them seen just once. V is TRBV29-1 and J is TRBJ1-2; possibly TRBD1 for D (6 bases). The sample consisted of peripheral blood mononuclear cells (PBMCs), taken when the disease was refractory, from a patient treated with antithyroid drugs. The receptor was derived from a female donor with Graves disease. CDR3 DNA sequence: TGCAGCGTTGACCCAGGGGACTATGGCTACACCTTC. This codes for CSVDPGDYGYTF.